A single sample is the source of the 18 T cell receptor beta chains below, sequenced in a study of shared clonotypes between healthy human individuals. Naive-designated CD8 cells lacked CD45RO, were positively enriched for CCR7, and omitted terminally differentiated effector memory CD45RA+ cells. Here immunoSEQ multiplex PCR was the method, and the copy in TCRdb shows in-frame clones only, minus some. The sample holds a few hundred thousand clones, nearly 97% seen once. Sample: naive CD8+ T cells sorted from blood. These TCRs come from a woman aged 25 to 39 in good health.

As concerns this clone: Additional DNA sequences in this sample encode the identical CDR3. This chain connects TRBV19 to TRBJ2-2, with D unclear. V was clipped by 2 bases and J by 6 bases, with 1 base between them. CDR1 is LNHDA and CDR2 is SQIVND in the germline V gene (reference sequence). The CDR3 is 11 amino acids. In DNA, the CDR3 is TGTGCCAGTAGTATACCCGGGGAGCTGTTTTTT. Its translation: CASSIPGELFF.

The chain joins TRBV7-9 to TRBJ2-5; D uncertain. Trimming shortened V by 2 bases and J by 2 bases, and 9 bases separated the two germline ends. Germline-derived CDR1 and CDR2 are SEHNR and FQNEAQ (reference sequence). The CDR3 covers 14 residues. The CDR3 loop is CASSLQNKQETQYF. The CDR3 DNA reads as TGTGCCAGCAGCTTACAGAATAAACAAGAGACCCAGTACTTC.

The sample holds one count of this clone. The chain couples TRBV9 to TRBJ1-6; no reliable D call. CDR1 and CDR2 (germline): SGDLS, YYNGEE. The length of the CDR3 is 14 residues. V was trimmed by 0 bases and J by 8 bases, leaving 9 bases between them. Here the CDR3 reads CASSVASDYSPLHF. The CDR3 nucleotides are TGTGCCAGCAGCGTAGCCTCTGATTATTCACCCCTCCACTTT.

The chain is built from TRBV4-2 and TRBJ1-3; a possible D gene is TRBD1 (5 bases). Germline V gene sequence: CDR1 LGHNA, CDR2 YNFKEQ. The CDR3 consists of 16 residues. The V end lost 0 bases, the J end lost 4 bases, and 13 bases lay between the germline ends. The CDR3 bases are TGTGCCAGCAGCCAAGATTTTGGGGGGTCGGGAAACACCATATATTTT. Amino acid sequence: CASSQDFGGSGNTIYF.

The J gene is TRBJ2-1, the V gene TRBV10-3, with D hard to call. The CDR3 is 14 amino acids. CDR1 is ENHRY and CDR2 is SYGVKD in the germline V gene. V lost 4 bases and J lost 2, with 9 bases in between. CDR3 bases: TGTGCCATCAGTGGTGAAATCCCCTACAATGAGCAGTTCTTC. Its protein is CAISGEIPYNEQFF.

J is TRBJ2-3 and V is TRBV12-2. TRBV12-2 is noted as a pseudogene. CDR3 length: 13 amino acids. The CDR3 loop reads CASRLAVTDTQYF. The DNA for the CDR3 is TGTGCAAGTCGCTTAGCGGTCACAGATACGCAGTATTTT.

The J gene is TRBJ2-7, the V gene TRBV10-2; the D gene is possibly TRBD1 (6 bases). Germline CDR1 WSHSY, CDR2 SAAADI. V was shortened by 7 bases and J by 3 bases, with 13 bases between the two germline ends. The CDR3 contains 13 residues. The CDR3 here is CASNIQGNYEQYF. Written as DNA, the CDR3 is TGCGCCAGCAACATTCAGGGGAACTACGAGCAGTACTTC.

This chain joins TRBV5-1 and TRBJ2-3; D gene unclear. The CDR3 sequence is 15 residues long. Deletions cut 2 bases from V and 2 bases from J, with 12 bases between. Germline CDR1 and CDR2: SGHRS and YFSETQ. CDR3 residues: CASSLFGLPTDTQYF. CDR3 sequence (DNA): TGCGCCAGCAGCTTATTCGGCCTCCCCACAGATACGCAGTATTTT.

The rearrangement joins TRBV28 to TRBJ2-4; D might be TRBD2 (5 bases). Trimming left V 5 bases short and J 7 bases short, with 21 bases between. The germline V gene encodes CDR1 MDHEN and CDR2 SYDVKM. The CDR3 has 16 amino acids. In nucleotides, the CDR3 is TGTGCCAGCAGTAGTCCCCAGGAGCGGATCTGGAACATTCAGTACTTC. Protein: CASSSPQERIWNIQYF.

The rearrangement links TRBV27 to TRBJ2-5; D gene ambiguous. Trimming pared 2 bases from V and 0 bases from J, leaving 7 bases between. In germline, CDR1 is MNHEY, CDR2 SMNVEV (reference sequence). This CDR3 is built from 14 residues. CDR3 in amino acids: CASSLVPYQETQYF. The CDR3 DNA is TGTGCCAGCAGTTTAGTTCCATACCAAGAGACCCAGTACTTC.

This clone is a singleton in its sample. This chain uses TRBV29-1 with TRBJ2-7; no clear D gene. V was shortened by 3 bases and J by 1 base, with 22 bases between the two germline ends. The germline CDR1 and CDR2 sequences are SQVTM and ANQGSEA. This CDR3 has 17 amino acids. The DNA of the CDR3 is TGCAGCGTTGAGTTAGGCTACGTGAATCACGGGTCCTACGAGCAGTACTTC. Translated: CSVELGYVNHGSYEQYF.

V usage is TRBV15 and J usage is TRBJ1-5; 7 positions agree with TRBD1. CDR1 and CDR2 from the germline V gene are LNHNV and YYDKDF (reference sequence). The CDR3 contains 15 residues. Unmatched junction bases numbered 6, after V lost 3 bases and J lost 4 bases. Written as DNA, the CDR3 is TGTGCCACCAGCAGTGACCCAGGGGGGAATCAGCCCCAGCATTTT. It is translated as CATSSDPGGNQPQHF.

The chain uses TRBV19 and TRBJ2-3; TRBD1 agrees at 7 bases. CDR3 length: 15 residues. J lost 2 bases, V lost 7 bases, and 9 bases had no gene match. Germline-derived CDR1 and CDR2 are LNHDA and SQIVND (reference sequence). The CDR3 loop reads CASTYGQEVTDTQYF. For the CDR3, the DNA is TGTGCCAGTACCTACGGACAGGAGGTCACAGATACGCAGTATTTT.

V usage is TRBV5-1 and J usage is TRBJ2-3, with 11 bases lining up with TRBD2. The germline V gene encodes CDR1 SGHRS and CDR2 YFSETQ. The CDR3 has 17 amino acids. V gave up 2 bases and J gave up 4 bases; unmatched junction bases: 9. In DNA form, the CDR3 reads TGCGCCAGCAGCTTCCACTCGACTAGCGGGAAGCCAGATACGCAGTATTTT. Amino acids: CASSFHSTSGKPDTQYF.

The rearrangement links TRBV28 to TRBJ2-2, with 8 bases that match TRBD1. The CDR3 covers 16 residues. J lost 4 bases, V lost 4 bases, and 8 bases had no gene match. Per the germline V gene, CDR1 is MDHEN and CDR2 is SYDVKM. As DNA, the CDR3 is TGTGCCAGCAGTTCCCCGACAGGGGTTGGCACCGGGGAGCTGTTTTTT. Protein: CASSSPTGVGTGELFF.

This clone occurred a few times. The chain couples TRBV2 to TRBJ1-4, with D uncertain. The germline V and J ends were trimmed by 4 bases and 6 bases, with 9 bases remaining between them. The CDR3 is 13 amino acids. Germline assignment: CDR1 SNHLY and CDR2 FYNNEI. The CDR3 region has the DNA TGTGCCAGCAGTGTCCTTACCGATGAAAAACTGTTTTTT. Protein: CASSVLTDEKLFF. Complete variable domain (other parts from reference TRBV2 and TRBJ1-4): EPEVTQTPSHQVTQMGQEVILRCVPISNHLYFYWYRQILGQKVEFLVSFYNNEISEKSEIFDDQFSVERPDGSNFTLKIRSTKLEDSAMYFCASSVLTDEKLFFGSGTQLSVL.

This chain uses TRBV10-3 with TRBJ2-1, with 12 bases lining up with TRBD2. The CDR3 is 18 amino acids. J lost 6 bases, V lost 4 bases, and 13 bases had no gene match. Germline CDR1 is ENHRY and CDR2 is SYGVKD. This CDR3 reads CAISGYGLAGRVGNEQFF. CDR3 coding DNA: TGTGCCATCAGTGGGTACGGACTAGCGGGACGCGTCGGCAATGAGCAGTTCTTC.

This clone was seen only once. This chain links TRBV5-8 with TRBJ2-1; 12 bases line up with TRBD2. V trimming: 0 bases; J trimming: 4 bases; junction bases outside the gene matches: 5. The CDR3 length is 17 residues. Germline values: CDR1 SGHTS, CDR2 YDEGEE. This CDR3 is CASSLGLAGVAYNEQFF. CDR3 bases: TGTGCCAGCAGCTTGGGACTAGCGGGAGTTGCGTACAATGAGCAGTTCTTC.